The rows below give T cell receptor beta chains drawn from one sample of a study of T cell changes during pregnancy in multiple sclerosis. Sequenced by immunoSEQ multiplex PCR; TCRdb stores in-frame clones only, minus some. The repertoire holds 45,000 to 50,000 clones, with nearly 95% as singletons. This material consisted of peripheral blood, taken in the third trimester of pregnancy. These TCRs come from a female donor with multiple sclerosis, enrolled in a pregnancy study. CDR3s include the opening cysteine and the closing phenylalanine or tryptophan.

TRBV18	TRBJ2-7	CASSPTGSSYEQYF
TRBV29-1	TRBJ1-1	CSVELRQARTEAFF
TRBV2	TRBJ1-2	CASSRDRVKGYTF
TRBV19	TRBJ2-7	CASSAGGASGSYEQYF
TRBV7-9	TRBJ2-1	CASSAIQLAGGPLFNEQFF
TRBV5-4	TRBJ2-4	CASSFDGQPIAKNIQYF
TRBV13	TRBJ2-7	CASSTPSDEQYF
TRBV7-6	TRBJ2-5	CASSSRTGQVTQYF
TRBV14	TRBJ2-2	CASSQDIGTGELFF
TRBV5-1	TRBJ2-7	CASSPSGSSYEQYF
TRBV4-2	TRBJ2-7	CASSHGQGLVRYF
TRBV6-5	TRBJ2-7	CASSPGQGRYEQYF
TRBV6-6	TRBJ2-6	CASSYEGAGANVLTF
TRBV6-5	NA	CASSRGQGYEQYF
TRBV5-4	TRBJ1-2	CASSRLEGAYYGYTF
TRBV14	TRBJ2-1	CASSQGIDSYNEQFF
TRBV5-1	TRBJ2-5	CASSSLAGPRPRKQETQYF
TRBV6-5	TRBJ2-2	CASRERGSNTGELFF
TRBV29-1	TRBJ2-7	CSVAGGAHNEQYF
TRBV2	TRBJ1-1	CASSERGGTEAFF